The rows below give T cell receptor beta chains drawn from one sample of a study of immune characteristics of hereditary and idiopathic chronic pancreatitis. Profiling relied on immunoSEQ multiplex PCR, and the TCRdb table lists in-frame clones only, not all of them. The repertoire holds around 6,200 clones, with approximately 70% as singletons. Sequencing was performed on pancreas tissue with hereditary chronic pancreatitis. These receptors all stem from a human donor with chronic pancreatitis. CDR3s include the opening cysteine and the closing phenylalanine or tryptophan. Each record gives: CDR3 DNA, CDR3 protein, D gene, J gene, V gene, clone size, CDR3 length. D genes are given only for firm matches. Not all rows give a size; the values are once, few, many and, for expanded clones, a class.

TGTGCCAGCAGTCAAAAGCGGGTCCAGTTCTTC	CASSQKRVQFF	.	TRBJ2-1	TRBV2	.	11
TGTGCCAGCAACTTGCGAGGGGGGACCCAGTACTTC	CASNLRGGTQYF	.	TRBJ2-5	TRBV12-3/TRBV12-4	.	12
TGCGCCAGCAGCCGAGGGACCACAAACACCGGGGAGCTGTTTTTT	CASSRGTTNTGELFF	.	TRBJ2-2	TRBV4-1	.	15
TGTGCCAGCAGTGAATCAGGGGGCGGGATAGCGCCCCAGCATTTT	CASSESGGGIAPQHF	TRBD1	TRBJ1-5	TRBV6-1	.	15
TGTGCCAGCAGTCCCAGGGGAATCACTGAAGCTTTCTTT	CASSPRGITEAFF	.	TRBJ1-1	TRBV6-5	.	13
TGTGCCAGTAGTACGACACAGGGTTTGCGCACTGAAGCTTTCTTT	CASSTTQGLRTEAFF	.	TRBJ1-1	TRBV19	.	15
TGTGCCAGCAGCTTAGAAGGCAAAAACTATGGCTACACCTTC	CASSLEGKNYGYTF	.	TRBJ1-2	TRBV7-9	.	14
TGTGCCAGCAGTTTAACCCGCGGGGGCGGCACCGGGGAGCTGTTTTTT	CASSLTRGGGTGELFF	.	TRBJ2-2	TRBV27	few	16
TGTGCCAGCAGCTCTAGCGGGGCCAATGAGCAGTTCTTC	CASSSSGANEQFF	TRBD2	TRBJ2-1	TRBV13	.	13
TGTGCCAGCAGCGTAGAGGATGTGGGGAGCTATGGCTACACCTTC	CASSVEDVGSYGYTF	.	TRBJ1-2	TRBV9	.	15
TGTGCCAGCAGCCAATTCGCTAGCGGGGCCACCCGGGAGACCCAGTACTTC	CASSQFASGATRETQYF	TRBD2	TRBJ2-5	TRBV3-1/TRBV3-2	once	17
TGTGCCAGCAGCCAAAACTTGGGACAACTGAACACTGAAGCTTTCTTT	CASSQNLGQLNTEAFF	.	TRBJ1-1	TRBV14	.	16
TGCGCCAGCAGCCAAGATAGACAGGGGGCCGGTGGAAACACCATATATTTT	CASSQDRQGAGGNTIYF	TRBD1	TRBJ1-3	TRBV4-3	.	17
TGTGCCAGCAGTTTGGCGGGGGGGATGGAGCAGTTCTTC	CASSLAGGMEQFF	TRBD2	TRBJ2-1	TRBV27	.	13
TGCGCCAGCAGCTTAGCGGGGGGGCAAGAGACCCAGTACTTC	CASSLAGGQETQYF	TRBD2	TRBJ2-5	TRBV5-1	few	14
TGTGCCAGCAGCCAAGAAACGGGGGGTTCCCTCCACTTT	CASSQETGGSLHF	.	TRBJ1-6	TRBV3-1/TRBV3-2	.	13
TGTGCCAGCAGTTACTCGAGGAGGGACCACGAGCAGTACTTC	CASSYSRRDHEQYF	.	TRBJ2-7	TRBV6-5	once	14
TGTGCCAGCTCACCCCGGATTTCAGGGGCCTTCTACGAGCAGTACTTC	CASSPRISGAFYEQYF	.	TRBJ2-7	TRBV18	.	16
TGTGCCAGCAGTGACAGCCCCGAGGGGAACACTGAAGCTTTCTTT	CASSDSPEGNTEAFF	.	TRBJ1-1	TRBV6-4	.	15
TGTGCCAGCAGCTTGTTAATCGGAGGGGTAGATGGCTACACCTTC	CASSLLIGGVDGYTF	.	TRBJ1-2	TRBV5-5	medium-sized	15
TGTGCCAGCAGCTACAGCAATCAGCCCCAGCATTTT	CASSYSNQPQHF	.	TRBJ1-5	TRBV5-4	few	12
TGTGCCAGTAGTATGGGGTACGAGCAGTACTTC	CASSMGYEQYF	.	TRBJ2-7	TRBV19	.	11
TGTGCCAGCAGCTTGGGACAGCTCAATCAGCCCCAGCATTTT	CASSLGQLNQPQHF	.	TRBJ1-5	TRBV5-6	.	14
TGCGCCAGCAGCTTTCAAGGGTTCCAAGAGACCCAGTACTTC	CASSFQGFQETQYF	.	TRBJ2-5	TRBV5-1	.	14
TGTGCCAGCAGAGACGACGGAAACACCATATATTTT	CASRDDGNTIYF	.	TRBJ1-3	TRBV9	.	12
TGTGCCAGCAGTTACGGGATAGGAGGGGTGAGCACTGAAGCTTTCTTT	CASSYGIGGVSTEAFF	.	TRBJ1-1	TRBV6-5	.	16
TGTGCCAGCCGCAAAGGGACAGGGGTCACTGAAGCTTTCTTT	CASRKGTGVTEAFF	TRBD1	TRBJ1-1	TRBV5-8	.	14
TGCAGTGCTAGTCGTCTGGGGCCCACCGGGGAGCTGTTTTTT	CSASRLGPTGELFF	.	TRBJ2-2	TRBV20-1	.	14
TGTGCCAGCAGTCGGGACAGGGGTCACGAGCAGTACTTC	CASSRDRGHEQYF	TRBD1	TRBJ2-7	TRBV6-5	.	13
TGTGCCAGCAGTGCCCTTCCGACAGGGGAAGGCACAGATACGCAGTATTTT	CASSALPTGEGTDTQYF	TRBD1	TRBJ2-3	TRBV6-4	.	17
TGTGCCAGCAGTGTAGGGCGGGGGGGCCTAGAGACCCAGTACTTC	CASSVGRGGLETQYF	TRBD2	TRBJ2-5	TRBV2	.	15
TGTGCCAGCAGTCGGGCAGCCAATTCACCCCTCCACTTT	CASSRAANSPLHF	.	TRBJ1-6	TRBV6-6	.	13
TGTGCCTGGTTAACCGAGAACACTGAAGCTTTCTTT	CAWLTENTEAFF	.	TRBJ1-1	TRBV30	.	12